The rows below give T cell receptor beta chains drawn from one sample of a study of cytomegalovirus exposure and HLA in healthy donors. Produced via immunoSEQ multiplex PCR; TCRdb's table is partial and in-frame only. Among around 150,000 clones, roughly four fifths were seen once, and the ten largest hold approximately 3%. Sequenced input: PBMCs. These receptors were obtained from a woman between 50 and 59 years old in good health and CMV-seropositive. The CDR3 runs from the conserved cysteine through the conserved F or W. The D gene is left open where the match is weak. Clone size is shown for a subset of rows, as once, few, many or a class of expanded clone.

D gene	V gene	clone size	J gene	CDR3 DNA	CDR3 protein
.	TRBV7-8	.	TRBJ1-2	TGTGCCAGCAGCTTAGGGTTGGGAGCTAACTATGGCTACACCTTC	CASSLGLGANYGYTF
.	TRBV7-9	.	TRBJ1-1	TGTGCCAGCACAGGCAGAAACACTGAAGCTTTCTTT	CASTGRNTEAFF
TRBD2	TRBV2	.	TRBJ2-7	TGTGCCAGCAGCAAACTAGCGGGGGGGAACTACGAGCAGTACTTC	CASSKLAGGNYEQYF
.	TRBV7-3	.	TRBJ1-6	TGTGCCAGCAGCCAGACACCGTATAATTCACCCCTCCACTTT	CASSQTPYNSPLHF
TRBD1	TRBV5-4	.	TRBJ2-7	TGTGCCAGCAGCGGATCCGGGACAGGGGCGACCGAGCAGTACTTC	CASSGSGTGATEQYF
.	TRBV29-1	once	TRBJ2-3	TGCAGCGTTGATAGTAGCACAGATACGCAGTATTTT	CSVDSSTDTQYF
.	TRBV29-1	.	TRBJ2-3	TGCAGCGTTGATTTACTAGATACGCAGTATTTT	CSVDLLDTQYF
TRBD1	TRBV2	.	TRBJ2-7	TGTGCCAGCAGAGGCTCGGGACAGGCCTCTCGCGAGCAGTACTTC	CASRGSGQASREQYF
TRBD1	TRBV4-1	.	TRBJ1-1	TGCGCCAGCAGCGAGACAGGGAGGAACACTGAAGCTTTCTTT	CASSETGRNTEAFF
.	TRBV7-8	once	TRBJ1-2	TGTGCCAGCAGCGACGGAGGCTATGGCTACACCTTC	CASSDGGYGYTF
.	TRBV4-1	.	TRBJ2-7	TGCGCCAGCAGCCACCCACCCGGCAGGGCGGCCTACGAGCAGTACTTC	CASSHPPGRAAYEQYF
.	TRBV5-4	.	TRBJ2-5	TGTGCCAGCAGCCGACAAACCGGTAACCAAGAGACCCAGTACTTC	CASSRQTGNQETQYF
TRBD1	TRBV11-2	.	TRBJ1-2	TGTGCCAGCAGCGCCCGGGACAGGGATGTTAACTATGGCTACACCTTC	CASSARDRDVNYGYTF
.	TRBV9	.	TRBJ2-5	TGTGCCAGCAGCGGAGGGACTCTGAGGGAGCAGTACTTC	CASSGGTLREQYF
.	TRBV15	.	TRBJ1-2	TGTGCCACCAGCTTAGAGGGATATGGCTACACCTTC	CATSLEGYGYTF
TRBD2	TRBV6-8	.	TRBJ2-5	TGTGCCAGCACGCTAGCGGGGGTCGGTCAAGAGACCCAGTACTTC	CASTLAGVGQETQYF
.	TRBV5-1	few	TRBJ2-2	TGCGCCAGCAGGCCCGGTCCCCCGAACACCGGGGAGCTGTTTTTT	CASRPGPPNTGELFF
.	TRBV2	.	TRBJ2-7	TGTGCCAGCAGGGCGGACTCCCACGAGCAGTACTTC	CASRADSHEQYF
.	TRBV21-1	.	TRBJ1-2	TGTGCCAGCTCGAGGGGAGGCTATGGCTACACCTTC	CASSRGGYGYTF
.	TRBV4-2	.	TRBJ1-2	TGTGCCAGCAGCCAAGTCGCGAGTACAGCAACCTATGGCTACACCTTC	CASSQVASTATYGYTF
.	TRBV9	.	TRBJ1-1	TGTGCCAGCAGCCCGCAAGTGGGGGGCACTGAAGCTTTCTTT	CASSPQVGGTEAFF
.	TRBV19	.	TRBJ1-4	TGTGCCAGTAGTATATTCTGGGGGGCTAATGAAAAACTGTTTTTT	CASSIFWGANEKLFF
TRBD1	TRBV27	.	TRBJ1-3	TGTGCCAGCCGTAAGGGGGCAGACTCTGGAAACACCATATATTTT	CASRKGADSGNTIYF
.	TRBV11-2	.	TRBJ1-4	TGTGCCAGCAGCTTAGCACAGTTTAATGAAAAACTGTTTTTT	CASSLAQFNEKLFF
TRBD1	TRBV5-1	.	TRBJ2-1	TGCGCCAGCAGCGAGACCCGGACAGGGAACAATGAGCAGTTCTTC	CASSETRTGNNEQFF
.	TRBV5-1	.	TRBJ2-7	TGCGCCAGCAGCTTGGGGCAGTCCATCTACGAGCAGTACTTC	CASSLGQSIYEQYF